Below, one T cell receptor beta chain is given with its context. This sample stems from a study of technical replicates of blood from several donors. The table came from immunoSEQ multiplex PCR; TCRdb's copy has only in-frame clones and leaves some out. The table shows about 94,000 clones, with around 96% occurring only once. Deletions cut 4 bases from V and 5 bases from J, with 15 bases between. This CDR3 comprises 15 residues. Germline V gives CDR1 MGHRA, CDR2 YSYEKL. V is TRBV4-1 and J is TRBJ2-1; D may be TRBD2 (5 bases). The specimen sequenced was T cells isolated from PBMCs. The sequence came from a human donor in good health. CDR3: CASSRSTGKHNEQFF. The DNA of the CDR3 is TGCGCCAGCAGCCGCTCGACCGGGAAACACAATGAGCAGTTCTTC.